Listed below are T cell receptor beta chains from one sample, sequenced in a study of B cell selection in AIRE deficiency. Clones were sequenced by immunoSEQ multiplex PCR, and TCRdb holds only the in-frame ones, with some missing. Seen here are approximately 21,000 clones, about 94% observed once, and the top ten hold less than 2%. The material sequenced was Tregs sorted from PBMCs. The receptor source for this set is a human donor with AIRE deficiency. CDR3s include the opening cysteine and the closing phenylalanine or tryptophan. Not every row has a clone size; where given, it reads once, few, many or a size class.

>TRBJ2-7|-|TRBV6-5
CASSTAGGRITEQYF
>TRBJ1-4|-|TRBV7-9
CASSLAGREKLFF
>TRBJ1-2|-|TRBV10-3
CAISIQGFDYGYTF
>TRBJ2-5|-|TRBV7-9
CASSLTAGGRETQYF
>TRBJ1-3|-|TRBV28
CASSSGWGGNTIYF
>TRBJ1-2|-|TRBV5-1
CASSLARRTANYGYTF
>TRBJ2-7|-|TRBV18
CASSRSGTYEQYF
>TRBJ2-5|once|TRBV5-5
CASNRPSGETQYF
>TRBJ1-1|-|TRBV6-5
CASSLTDSTEAFF
>TRBJ1-6|-|TRBV9
CASQRGYNSPLHF
>TRBJ1-3|once|TRBV2
CASRGGGDTIYF
>TRBJ1-1|-|TRBV28
CASSLMAFMNTEAFF
>TRBJ2-1|-|TRBV5-4
CASSIGTTPFF
>TRBJ2-7|-|TRBV5-1
CASSASGSEQYF
>TRBJ2-7|-|TRBV28
CASSSLALGTYEQYF
>TRBJ2-7|once|TRBV7-3
CASSLTVGYEQYF
>TRBJ2-3|-|TRBV6-5
CASSYSWRGYTDTQYF
>TRBJ1-2|-|TRBV5-1
CASSLAPPGTAYGYTF